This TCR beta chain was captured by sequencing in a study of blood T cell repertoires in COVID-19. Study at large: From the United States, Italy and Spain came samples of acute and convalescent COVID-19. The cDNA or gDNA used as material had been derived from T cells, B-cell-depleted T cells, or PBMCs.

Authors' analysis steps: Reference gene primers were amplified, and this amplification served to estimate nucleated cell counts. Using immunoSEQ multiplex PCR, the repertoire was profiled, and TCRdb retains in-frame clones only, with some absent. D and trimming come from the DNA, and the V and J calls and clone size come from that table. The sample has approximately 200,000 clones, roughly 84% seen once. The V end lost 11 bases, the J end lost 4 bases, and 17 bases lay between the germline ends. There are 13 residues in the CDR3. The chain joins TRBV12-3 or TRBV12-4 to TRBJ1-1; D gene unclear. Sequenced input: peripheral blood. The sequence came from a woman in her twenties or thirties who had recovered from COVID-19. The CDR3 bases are TGTGCCGCTAGGAGACGCCCCGGCACTGAAGCTTTCTTT. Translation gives CAARRRPGTEAFF.